This T cell receptor beta chain was documented in a study of shared clonotypes between healthy human individuals. Notes on this clone: The antigen remains undetermined.

The V gene lost 6 bases and the J gene lost 3 bases, with 9 bases spanning the gap. The CDR3 runs to 12 residues. Per the germline V gene, CDR1 is MDHEN and CDR2 is SYDVKM. Study findings and constraints: Only blood was sampled; tissue repertoires likely differ.

TCRdb's copy holds only in-frame clones and misses some; the assay was immunoSEQ multiplex PCR. The table includes some 2 million clones, less than 95% detected once. Positive CCR7 selection of CD45RO-negative cells yielded the naive CD8 cells, and terminally differentiated effector memory CD45RA+ cells were excluded. Sequenced sample: naive CD8+ T cells sorted from blood. The chain joins TRBV28 to TRBJ2-7, with D possibly matching TRBD2 (5 bases). The source is a man younger than 35 in good health. CDR3 protein: CASSGVSYEQYF. In DNA form, the CDR3 reads TGTGCCAGCAGCGGGGTGAGCTACGAGCAGTACTTC.